The 25 T cell receptor beta chains below come from one sample, sequenced in a study of OX40 agonist ivuxolimab in advanced cancers. TCRdb's copy holds only in-frame clones and misses some; the assay was immunoSEQ multiplex PCR. The sample carries about 47,000 clones, roughly 87% recorded once. The sample here was CD4+ or CD8+ T cells sorted from blood, taken in a trial of the OX40 agonist ivuxolimab. These receptors were obtained from an adult with an advanced solid tumor such as melanoma, head and neck, liver or kidney cancer.

This chain uses TRBV10-1 with TRBJ1-1, with 9 bases identical to TRBD1. CDR1 WNHNN and CDR2 SYGVQD come from the germline V gene (reference sequence). V trimming: 3 bases; J trimming: 4 bases; junction bases outside the gene matches: 9. CDR3 length: 16 amino acids. The CDR3 nucleotides are TGCGCCAGCAGTGATGTTGGGCGGGACAGGGCCACTGAAGCTTTCTTT. Its protein is CASSDVGRDRATEAFF.

Turning to this clone: Mismatch with germline at one junction end may stem from a read error. This sample also contains other DNA sequences that code for the same CDR3. This chain connects TRBV15 to TRBJ1-3; 7 bases fit TRBD1. CDR3 size: 17 residues. The germline V gene has CDR1 LNHNV and CDR2 YYDKDF (reference sequence). The CDR3 region has the DNA TGTGCCACCAGCAGACCCACGACAGGGCTTGACGGAAACACCATATACTTT. Translation gives CATSRPTTGLDGNTIYF.

This chain uses TRBV18 with TRBJ1-2; D is ambiguous. V was shortened by 1 base and J by 8 bases, with 11 bases between the two germline ends. This CDR3 spans 13 amino acids. Germline CDR1 KGHSH, CDR2 LQKENI. The CDR3 loop reads CASSPQRGEGYTF. CDR3 nucleotides: TGTGCCAGCTCACCACAGCGGGGAGAAGGCTACACCTTC. Full variable domain (rest looked up from reference TRBV18 and TRBJ1-2): NAGVMQNPRHLVRRRGQEARLRCSPMKGHSHVYWYRQLPEEGLKFMVYLQKENIIDESGMPKERFSAEFPKEGPSILRIQQVVRGDSAAYFCASSPQRGEGYTFGSGTRLTVV.

The CDR3 loop is CASSPGSGARDTQYF. The DNA of the CDR3 is TGTGCCAGCTCACCAGGGAGCGGGGCCCGGGATACGCAGTATTTT. The chain employs TRBV18 and TRBJ2-3, with 7 bases fitting TRBD2. Germline-derived CDR1 and CDR2 are KGHSH and LQKENI. J was trimmed by 6 bases and V by 2 bases; bases with no gene match: 8. CDR3 length: 15 residues.

V usage is TRBV5-1 and J usage is TRBJ1-5, with D possibly TRBD1 on 5 matching bases. Germline V gene data show CDR1 as SGHRS and CDR2 as YFSETQ. Trimming pared 0 bases from V and 5 bases from J, leaving 12 bases between. CDR3 length equals 15 residues. The CDR3, as DNA: TGCGCCAGCAGCTTGGTTATGGGGGTAGATCAGCCCCAGCATTTT. Translated, it gives CASSLVMGVDQPQHF.

The rearrangement uses TRBV28 and TRBJ1-4; D is possibly TRBD1 (5 bases). The length of the CDR3 is 16 residues. CDR1 is MDHEN, CDR2 SYDVKM, per germline. The V gene lost 4 bases and the J gene lost 0 bases, with 12 bases spanning the gap. This CDR3 reads CASSSPGTATNEKLFF. Written as DNA, the CDR3 is TGTGCCAGCAGTTCCCCCGGGACGGCAACTAATGAAAAACTGTTTTTT.

V gene TRBV6-5 combines with J gene TRBJ2-5; 10 nucleotides match TRBD2. The germline V gene encodes CDR1 MNHEY and CDR2 SVGAGI. The length of the CDR3 is 15 residues. With V trimmed by 10 bases and J by 2 bases, 10 bases remained unmatched. The CDR3 here is CATRASGSEQETQYF. DNA for the CDR3: TGTGCCACCCGGGCTAGCGGGAGTGAGCAAGAGACCCAGTACTTC.

The genes are TRBV5-1 and TRBJ2-7, with D possibly called TRBD1 or TRBD2 (6 bases each). The CDR3 is 13 residues long. Germline values: CDR1 SGHRS, CDR2 YFSETQ. Trimming took off 6 bases at V and 9 bases at J, with 19 bases between the two ends. CDR3: CASTEGGIGVQYF. The DNA for the CDR3 is TGCGCCAGCACCGAGGGGGGAATAGGTGTGCAGTACTTC.

The chain links TRBV18 to TRBJ2-2; no clear D. Germline-derived CDR1 and CDR2 are KGHSH and LQKENI. V lost 5 bases and J lost 0, with 13 bases in between. The CDR3 is 16 amino acids. The CDR3 nucleotides read TGTGCCAGCTCAGGGCAGGTGGCCTCGAACACCGGGGAGCTGTTTTTT. This translates into CASSGQVASNTGELFF.

This rearrangement joins TRBV4-1 to TRBJ2-5; possibly TRBD1 for D (5 bases). The CDR3 sequence is 15 residues long. The germline CDR1 and CDR2 sequences are MGHRA and YSYEKL. The germline V and J ends were trimmed by 1 base and 5 bases, with 14 bases remaining between them. The CDR3 protein is CASSQVGAPGETQYF. The CDR3 DNA is TGCGCCAGCAGCCAAGTTGGGGCTCCCGGGGAGACCCAGTACTTC.

The chain carries TRBV6-6 and TRBJ1-1; D unresolved. With 5 bases removed from V and 5 bases from J, the gap between germline ends came to 12 bases. The CDR3 totals 13 residues. CDR1 is MNHNY and CDR2 is SVGAGI in the germline V gene (reference sequence). CDR3 loop: CASSLYGVTEAFF. In nucleotides, the CDR3 is TGTGCCAGCAGTCTTTACGGAGTGACTGAAGCTTTCTTT.

J is TRBJ2-3 and V is TRBV4-2; D not certain. The germline V and J ends were trimmed by 0 bases and 0 bases, with 7 bases remaining between them. There are 15 residues in the CDR3. The germline V gene encodes CDR1 LGHNA and CDR2 YNFKEQ. DNA of the CDR3: TGTGCCAGCAGCCAAGATGGCCGGAGCACAGATACGCAGTATTTT. Translating it yields CASSQDGRSTDTQYF.

This sequence joins TRBV10-1 and TRBJ2-5, with D hard to call. V was shortened by 3 bases and J by 2 bases, with 10 bases between the two germline ends. The CDR3 sequence is 14 residues long. Germline assignment: CDR1 WNHNN and CDR2 SYGVQD (reference sequence). CDR3 nucleotide sequence: TGCGCCAGCAGTGACGGGCCAGTTCAAGAGACCCAGTACTTC. Translation: CASSDGPVQETQYF.

This clone was observed once. CDR3 sequence (DNA): TGTGCCAGCAGCCGCGGACAATCTAAGGGGACTTTCTTT. It codes for CASSRGQSKGTFF. The rearrangement uses TRBV28 and TRBJ1-1, with D possibly TRBD1 on 5 matching bases. The CDR3 runs to 13 residues. Germline CDR1 MDHEN, CDR2 SYDVKM. V lost 6 bases, J lost 12 bases, and 20 bases lay in between.

This clone has a handful of counts. The chain joins TRBV9 to TRBJ1-5; D not resolved. The CDR3 spans 14 residues. The V end lost 0 bases, the J end lost 4 bases, and 8 bases lay between the germline ends. Germline CDR1 is SGDLS and CDR2 is YYNGEE. The CDR3 region is CASSVGGGNQPQHF. Written as DNA, the CDR3 is TGTGCCAGCAGCGTAGGAGGAGGGAATCAGCCCCAGCATTTT.

V usage is TRBV23-1 and J usage is TRBJ2-3, with TRBD2 matching over 8 bases. TRBV23-1 is recorded as an ORF, its role being uncertain. J was trimmed by 5 bases and V by 3 bases; bases with no gene match: 1. CDR3 length: 13 amino acids. CDR3 residues: CASSQREEDTQYF. In DNA form, the CDR3 reads TGCGCCAGCAGTCAGCGGGAGGAAGATACGCAGTATTTT.

The rearrangement joins TRBV7-8 to TRBJ1-4; D possibly corresponds to TRBD1 (6 bases). Germline V gives CDR1 SGHVS, CDR2 FQNEAQ. The CDR3 sequence is 14 residues long. V was shortened by 4 bases and J by 6 bases, with 12 bases between the two germline ends. The CDR3: CASSSPAGDEKLFF. CDR3 sequence (DNA): TGTGCCAGCAGCTCCCCTGCAGGGGATGAAAAACTGTTTTTT. Looking up the rest from reference TRBV7-8 and TRBJ1-4 gives the full variable domain: GAGVSQSPRYKVAKRGQDVALRCDPISGHVSLFWYQQALGQGPEFLTYFQNEAQLDKSGLPSDRFFAERPEGSVSTLKIQRTQQEDSAVYLCASSSPAGDEKLFFGSGTQLSVL.

V usage is TRBV27 and J usage is TRBJ2-5, with 8 bases fitting TRBD1. CDR3 length: 16 residues. V dropped 6 bases and J dropped 5; count of bases not matched to a gene: 14. Germline CDR1 reads MNHEY; CDR2 reads SMNVEV (reference sequence). CDR3 region: CASRRDSGGAGETQYF. CDR3 nucleotides: TGTGCCAGCAGGAGAGACTCAGGGGGCGCGGGGGAGACCCAGTACTTC.

The chain links TRBV6-6 to TRBJ2-7, with D perhaps TRBD1 (6 bases). CDR3 length: 14 amino acids. The V end was cut by 2 bases, the J end by 2 bases, with 10 bases between. The V gene's germline CDR1 is MNHNY and CDR2 SVGAGI (reference sequence). The CDR3 DNA is TGTGCCAGCAGTTACGGGGACACGACCTACGAGCAGTACTTC. It codes for CASSYGDTTYEQYF.

V and J are TRBV5-6 and TRBJ2-7; 7 bases are shared with TRBD1. The germline V gene encodes CDR1 SGHDT and CDR2 YYEEEE. The CDR3 is made up of 15 amino acids. Trimming took 0 bases from V and 6 from J; bases not matched to a gene: 9. The CDR3 protein is CASSLGPQQGTEQYF. The CDR3 DNA follows: TGTGCCAGCAGCTTGGGGCCTCAACAGGGGACCGAGCAGTACTTC. The full variable domain, completed using reference TRBV5-6 and TRBJ2-7, is DAGVTQSPTHLIKTRGQQVTLRCSPKSGHDTVSWYQQALGQGPQFIFQYYEEEERQRGNFPDRFSGHQFPNYSSELNVNALLLGDSALYLCASSLGPQQGTEQYFGPGTRLTVT.

The genes are TRBV30 and TRBJ2-2, with D unresolved. Germline V gene lookup returns CDR1 GTSNPN and CDR2 SVGIG (reference sequence). V shed 0 bases and J shed 5 bases, with 7 bases lying between them. The CDR3 is 13 residues long. CDR3 in DNA: TGTGCCTGGAGTGTTTCGAGAACCGGGGAGCTGTTTTTT. It yields the protein CAWSVSRTGELFF.

The chain has TRBV4-1 and TRBJ2-1; possibly TRBD1 for D (6 bases). CDR1 MGHRA and CDR2 YSYEKL come from the germline V gene. The CDR3 extends over 15 amino acids. V dropped 3 bases and J dropped 2 bases, with 11 bases sitting between them. As DNA, the CDR3 is TGCGCCAGCAGCCATACAGGGACCACCTACAATGAGCAGTTCTTC. This sequence encodes CASSHTGTTYNEQFF.

This clone was picked up a small number of times. This CDR3 is CASSLGNQPQHF. The CDR3 DNA sequence: TGTGCCAGCAGTTTAGGCAATCAGCCCCAGCATTTT. V and J are TRBV28 and TRBJ1-5, with D unresolved. CDR1 and CDR2 (germline): MDHEN, SYDVKM. The CDR3 totals 12 residues. Trimming took 2 bases from V and 2 from J, leaving 1 base between them.

The chain joins TRBV6-5 to TRBJ1-1, with 8 bases that match TRBD1. This CDR3 has 14 residues. From germline, CDR1 is MNHEY and CDR2 SVGAGI. V was pared by 6 bases and J by 1 base, with 4 bases of the junction left unmatched. CDR3 DNA sequence: TGTGCCAGCAGCGTACAGGGGGGGAACACTGAAGCTTTCTTT. Its translation: CASSVQGGNTEAFF.

The chain couples TRBV6-5 to TRBJ2-7; the match to TRBD2 covers 9 bases. The germline gives CDR1 MNHEY, CDR2 SVGAGI. V trimming: 4 bases; J trimming: 4 bases; junction bases outside the gene matches: 5. The CDR3 totals 14 residues. CDR3 amino acids: CASSLGLAGYEQYF. CDR3 DNA: TGTGCCAGCAGTTTGGGACTAGCTGGGTACGAGCAGTACTTC.